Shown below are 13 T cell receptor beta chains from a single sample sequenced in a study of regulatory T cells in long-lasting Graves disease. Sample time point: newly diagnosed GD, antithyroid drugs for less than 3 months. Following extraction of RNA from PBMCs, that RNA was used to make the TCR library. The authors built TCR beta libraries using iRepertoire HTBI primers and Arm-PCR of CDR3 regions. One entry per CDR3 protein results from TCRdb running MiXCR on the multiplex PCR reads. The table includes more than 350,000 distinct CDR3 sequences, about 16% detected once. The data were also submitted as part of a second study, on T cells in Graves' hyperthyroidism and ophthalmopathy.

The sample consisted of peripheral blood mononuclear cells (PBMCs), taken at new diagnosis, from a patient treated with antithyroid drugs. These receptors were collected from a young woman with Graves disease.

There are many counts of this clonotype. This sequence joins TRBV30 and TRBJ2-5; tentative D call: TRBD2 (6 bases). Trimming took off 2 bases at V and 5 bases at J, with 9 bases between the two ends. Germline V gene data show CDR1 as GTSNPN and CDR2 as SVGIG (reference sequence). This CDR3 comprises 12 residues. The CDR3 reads CAWSLAKETQYF. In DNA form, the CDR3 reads TGTGCCTGGAGTCTAGCGAAGGAGACCCAGTACTTC.

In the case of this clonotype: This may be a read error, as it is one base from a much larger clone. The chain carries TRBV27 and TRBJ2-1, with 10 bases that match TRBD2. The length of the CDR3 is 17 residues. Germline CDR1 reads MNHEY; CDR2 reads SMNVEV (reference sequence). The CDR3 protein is CVSSLRLAGGSYNEQFF. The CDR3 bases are TGTGTCAGCAGTTTACGGTTAGCGGGAGGCTCCTACAATGAGCAGTTCTTC.

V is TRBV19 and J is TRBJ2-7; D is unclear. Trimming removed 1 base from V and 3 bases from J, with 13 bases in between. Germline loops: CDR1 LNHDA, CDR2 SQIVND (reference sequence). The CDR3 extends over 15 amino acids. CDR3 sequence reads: CASSIGDQSFYEQYF. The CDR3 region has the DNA TGTGCCAGTAGTATAGGGGATCAATCGTTCTACGAGCAGTACTTC.

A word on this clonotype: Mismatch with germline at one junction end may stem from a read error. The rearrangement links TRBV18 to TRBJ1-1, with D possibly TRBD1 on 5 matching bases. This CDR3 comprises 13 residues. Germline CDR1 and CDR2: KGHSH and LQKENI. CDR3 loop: CASAPQGYTEAFF. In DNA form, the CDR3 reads TGTGCCAGCGCACCGCAGGGCTACACTGAAGCTTTCTTT.

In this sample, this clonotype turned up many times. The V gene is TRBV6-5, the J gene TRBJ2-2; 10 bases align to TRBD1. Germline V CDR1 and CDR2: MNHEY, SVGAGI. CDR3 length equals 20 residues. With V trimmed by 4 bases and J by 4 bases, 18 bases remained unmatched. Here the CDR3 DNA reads TGTGCCAGCAGTTGGACCCTGGGACAGGGGACTCGGGGGGGCACCGGGGAGCTGTTTTTT. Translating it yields CASSWTLGQGTRGGTGELFF.

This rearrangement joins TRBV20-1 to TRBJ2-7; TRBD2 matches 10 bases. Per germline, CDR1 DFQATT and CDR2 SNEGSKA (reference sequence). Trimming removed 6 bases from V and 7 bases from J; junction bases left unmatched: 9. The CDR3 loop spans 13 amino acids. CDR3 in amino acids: CSAGAGGSEEQYF. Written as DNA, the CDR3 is TGCAGTGCAGGAGCGGGAGGGTCAGAAGAGCAGTACTTC.

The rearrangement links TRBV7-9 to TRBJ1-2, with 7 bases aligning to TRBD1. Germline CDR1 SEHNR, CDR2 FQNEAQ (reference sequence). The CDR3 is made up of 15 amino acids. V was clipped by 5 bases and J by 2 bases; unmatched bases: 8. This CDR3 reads CASSSDRDRNYGYTF. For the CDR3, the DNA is TGTGCCAGCAGCAGCGACCGGGACAGAAACTATGGCTACACCTTC.

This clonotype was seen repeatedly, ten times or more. The CDR3 nucleotides are TGTGCCAGCAGCTCGTTGTTGCCCTTGGGACAGGGGATGAACACTGAAGCTTTCTTT. This translates into CASSSLLPLGQGMNTEAFF. V and J are TRBV11-2 and TRBJ1-1; 10 nucleotides agree with TRBD1. This CDR3 region has 19 residues. Germline assignment: CDR1 SGHAT and CDR2 FQNNGV. Trimming took 4 bases from V and 0 from J; bases not matched to a gene: 14.

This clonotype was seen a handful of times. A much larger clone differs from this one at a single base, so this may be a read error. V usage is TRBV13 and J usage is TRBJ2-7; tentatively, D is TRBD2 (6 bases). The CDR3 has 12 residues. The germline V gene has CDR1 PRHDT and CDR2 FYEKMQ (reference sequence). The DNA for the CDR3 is TGTGCCAGCAGCCGAGGAGCGGGCGGGCAGCACTTC. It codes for CASSRGAGGQHF.

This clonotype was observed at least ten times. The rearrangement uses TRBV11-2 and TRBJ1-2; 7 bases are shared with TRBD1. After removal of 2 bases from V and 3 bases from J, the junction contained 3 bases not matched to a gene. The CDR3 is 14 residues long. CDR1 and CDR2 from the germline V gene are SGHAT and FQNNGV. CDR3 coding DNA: TGTGCCAGCAGCTTATCAGGGGGAGACTATGGCTACACCTTC. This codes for CASSLSGGDYGYTF.

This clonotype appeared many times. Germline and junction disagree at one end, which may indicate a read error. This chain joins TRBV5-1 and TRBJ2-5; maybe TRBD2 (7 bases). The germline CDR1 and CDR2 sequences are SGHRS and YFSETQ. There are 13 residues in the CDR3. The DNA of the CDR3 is TGTGCCAGCAGCTTAGGGGGGGGAGAGACCCAGTACTTC. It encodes CASSLGGGETQYF.

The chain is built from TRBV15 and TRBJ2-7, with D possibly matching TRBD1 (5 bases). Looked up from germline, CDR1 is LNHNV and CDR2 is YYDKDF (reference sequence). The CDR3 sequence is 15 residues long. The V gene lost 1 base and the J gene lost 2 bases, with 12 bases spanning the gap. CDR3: CATSRVGHHTYEQYF. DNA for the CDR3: TGTGCCACCAGCAGAGTAGGACACCACACCTACGAGCAGTACTTC.

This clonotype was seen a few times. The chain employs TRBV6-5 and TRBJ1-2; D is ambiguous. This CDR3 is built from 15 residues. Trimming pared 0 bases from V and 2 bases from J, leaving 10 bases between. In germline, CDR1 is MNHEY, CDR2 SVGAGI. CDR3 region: CASSYSGAGNYGYTF. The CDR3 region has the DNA TGTGCCAGCAGTTACTCGGGCGCGGGGAACTATGGCTACACCTTC.